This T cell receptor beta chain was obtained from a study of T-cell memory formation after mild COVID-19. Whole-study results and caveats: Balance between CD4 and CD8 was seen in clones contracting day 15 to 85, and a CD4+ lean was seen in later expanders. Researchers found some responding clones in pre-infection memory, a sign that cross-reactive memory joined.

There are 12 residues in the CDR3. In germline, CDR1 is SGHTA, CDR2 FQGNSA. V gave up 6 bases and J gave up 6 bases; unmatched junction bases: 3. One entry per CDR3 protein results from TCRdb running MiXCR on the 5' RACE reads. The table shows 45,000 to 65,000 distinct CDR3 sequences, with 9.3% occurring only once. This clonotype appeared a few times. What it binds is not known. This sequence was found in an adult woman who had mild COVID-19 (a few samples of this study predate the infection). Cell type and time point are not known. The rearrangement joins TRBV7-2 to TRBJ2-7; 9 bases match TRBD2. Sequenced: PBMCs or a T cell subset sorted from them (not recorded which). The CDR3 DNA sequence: TGTGCCAGCAGATCTAGCGGGACCGAGCAGTACTTC. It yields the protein CASRSSGTEQYF. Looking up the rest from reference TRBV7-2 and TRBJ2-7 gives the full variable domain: GAGVSQSPSNKVTEKGKDVELRCDPISGHTALYWYRQSLGQGLEFLIYFQGNSAPDKSGLPSDRFSAERTGGSVSTLTIQRTQQEDSAVYLCASRSSGTEQYFGPGTRLTVT.